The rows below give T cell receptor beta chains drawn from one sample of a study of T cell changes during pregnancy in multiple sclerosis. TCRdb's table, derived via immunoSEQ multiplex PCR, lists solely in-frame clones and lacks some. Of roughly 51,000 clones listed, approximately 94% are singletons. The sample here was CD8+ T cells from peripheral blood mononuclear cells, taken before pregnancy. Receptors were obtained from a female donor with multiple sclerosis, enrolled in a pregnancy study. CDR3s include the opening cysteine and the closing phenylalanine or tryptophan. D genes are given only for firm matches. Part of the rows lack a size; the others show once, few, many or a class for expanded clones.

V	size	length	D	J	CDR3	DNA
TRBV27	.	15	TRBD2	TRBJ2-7	CASSLGSTSGYEQYF	TGTGCCAGCAGTTTGGGGTCGACTAGCGGCTACGAGCAGTACTTC
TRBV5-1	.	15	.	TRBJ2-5	CASSWPAGEQETQYF	TGCGCCAGCAGCTGGCCTGCAGGGGAACAAGAGACCCAGTACTTC
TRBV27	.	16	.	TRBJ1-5	CASSPAGGKVGQPQHF	TGTGCCAGCAGTCCGGCGGGGGGGAAGGTGGGTCAGCCCCAGCATTTT
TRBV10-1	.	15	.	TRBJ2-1	CASSGRGFPHNEQFF	TGCGCCAGCAGCGGCAGGGGATTCCCACACAATGAGCAGTTCTTC
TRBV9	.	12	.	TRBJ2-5	CASSAFQETQYF	TGTGCCAGCAGCGCCTTCCAAGAGACCCAGTACTTC
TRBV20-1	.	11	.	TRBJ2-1	CSADSYNEQFF	TGCAGTGCCGACTCGTACAATGAGCAGTTCTTC
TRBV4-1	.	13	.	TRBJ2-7	CASSQESAYEQYF	TGCGCCAGCAGCCAAGAGTCCGCCTACGAGCAGTACTTC
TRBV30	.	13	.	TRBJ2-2	CACRQARTGELFF	TGTGCCTGTCGCCAAGCGCGGACCGGGGAGCTGTTTTTT
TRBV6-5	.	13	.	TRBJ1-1	CASSSGMDYEAFF	TGTGCCAGCAGTTCAGGGATGGATTATGAAGCTTTCTTT
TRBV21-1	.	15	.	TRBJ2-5	CASSNRGTGGETQYF	TGTGCCAGCAGCAACAGGGGGACAGGGGGCGAGACCCAGTACTTC
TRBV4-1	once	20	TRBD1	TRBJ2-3	CASSQDGRDRRLWDTDTQYF	TGCGCCAGCAGCCAAGATGGACGGGACAGGCGGTTATGGGACACAGATACGCAGTATTTT
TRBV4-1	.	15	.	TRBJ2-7	CASSQDLAGSYEQYF	TGCGCCAGCAGCCAAGATCTTGCCGGGTCCTACGAGCAGTACTTC
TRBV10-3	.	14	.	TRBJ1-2	CAISESLGAGGYTF	TGTGCCATCAGTGAGTCACTGGGGGCAGGTGGCTACACCTTC
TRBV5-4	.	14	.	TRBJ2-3	CASSPRTETDTQYF	TGTGCCAGCAGCCCTCGGACAGAAACAGATACGCAGTATTTT
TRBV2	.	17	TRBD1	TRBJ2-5	CASSEGAGTGVQETQYF	TGTGCCAGCAGTGAAGGGGCCGGGACAGGGGTACAAGAGACCCAGTACTTC
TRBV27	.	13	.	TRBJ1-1	CASSTPRNTEAFF	TGTGCCAGCAGTACCCCGAGGAACACTGAAGCTTTCTTT
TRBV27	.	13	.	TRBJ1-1	CASSLSPGSEAFF	TGTGCCAGCAGTTTATCGCCAGGGTCCGAAGCTTTCTTT